This TCR beta chain is drawn from a study of CD8+ T cells in alopecia areata. This CDR3 is 14 amino acids long. Trimming stripped 4 bases from V and 5 bases from J, with 14 bases between. Broader study findings: With patients, TCR sharing proved less clear than in mice, a difference possibly related to HLA. Alphabeta T cells residing in normal skin are also sequenced in scalp samples.

On this clone itself: Its antigen is unidentified.

Reverse transcription of extracted RNA yielded cDNA, which provided the sequencing template. Here immunoSEQ multiplex PCR was the method, and the copy in TCRdb shows in-frame clones only, minus some. This table holds roughly 170,000 clones, 59% found once. Sample: CD4+ T cells sorted from blood, taken at week 0. The receptor was isolated from a human donor with alopecia areata. The V and J genes are TRBV23-1 and TRBJ1-1, with a tentative D call TRBD1 (5 bases). TRBV23-1 is identified as an open reading frame with a role that is uncertain. CDR3 residues: CASSLLWGRTEAFF. The CDR3 nucleotides read TGCGCCAGCAGTCTCCTCTGGGGCCGAACTGAAGCTTTCTTT.